These 27 T cell receptor beta chains originate from one sample sequenced in a study of blood T cell repertoires in COVID-19. The method was immunoSEQ multiplex PCR; TCRdb's version includes in-frame clones alone and lacks a portion of them. The table has fewer than 150,000 clones, about 85% seen once. Source material: peripheral blood. The source of these receptors is a human donor in a cohort sampled during active COVID-19.

J is TRBJ2-7 and V is TRBV7-2, with 8 positions matching TRBD1. The V segment lost 1 base and the J segment 4 bases; nucleotides outside the gene matches: 3. Germline-derived CDR1 and CDR2 are SGHTA and FQGNSA. This CDR3 is built from 14 residues. CDR3 DNA sequence: TGTGCCAGCAGCTTAGGACAGGGGTTGTACGAGCAGTACGTC. This codes for CASSLGQGLYEQYV.

This rearrangement joins TRBV3-1 (or the pseudogene TRBV3-2) to TRBJ1-3, with D unresolved. The CDR3 length is 14 residues. CDR1 and CDR2 from the germline V gene are LGHDT and YNNKEL (reference sequence). V lost 2 bases, J lost 4 bases, and 9 bases lay in between. The CDR3 loop is CASSQSYTGNTIYF. The CDR3 DNA follows: TGTGCCAGCAGCCAAAGTTACACAGGAAACACCATATATTTT.

J is TRBJ2-6 and V is TRBV13; perhaps TRBD1 as D (5 bases). Looked up from germline, CDR1 is PRHDT and CDR2 is FYEKMQ (reference sequence). This CDR3 comprises 16 residues. V shed 6 bases and J shed 5 bases, with 17 bases lying between them. DNA for the CDR3: TGTGCCAGCAGGGGGCGAGTACAAAGTCGGGCCAACGTCCTGACTTTC. This codes for CASRGRVQSRANVLTF.

This sequence joins TRBV6-4 and TRBJ1-1; no clear D. CDR3 size: 14 residues. V was pared by 6 bases and J by 0 bases, with 11 bases between. Germline V CDR1 and CDR2: MRHNA, SNTAGT. The CDR3 spells CASSPPSMNTEAFF. Here the CDR3 DNA reads TGTGCCAGCAGCCCCCCCAGTATGAACACTGAAGCTTTCTTT.

In the case of this clone: The sample has other DNA sequences that encode this CDR3 too. V is TRBV29-1 and J is TRBJ1-4; maybe TRBD1 (6 bases). Germline V lookup: CDR1 SQVTM, CDR2 ANQGSEA. This CDR3 has 12 amino acids. Trimming took off 6 bases at V and 8 bases at J, with 13 bases between the two ends. The CDR3 here is CSVQGRGEKLFF. The CDR3, as DNA: TGCAGCGTACAGGGTCGAGGGGAAAAACTGTTTTTT.

This rearrangement joins TRBV7-2 to TRBJ2-7, with TRBD2 as a possible D gene (6 bases). The V and J ends lost 2 bases and 5 bases respectively, with 16 bases between them. This CDR3 contains 15 residues. CDR1 and CDR2 (germline): SGHTA, FQGNSA. DNA of the CDR3: TGTGCCAGCAGCTTAATGGGCGGGGTTAGTGACGAGCAGTACTTC. This translates into CASSLMGGVSDEQYF.

The chain couples TRBV5-1 to TRBJ1-2; 7 bases fit TRBD1. V dropped 3 bases and J dropped 3; count of bases not matched to a gene: 5. Per germline, CDR1 SGHRS and CDR2 YFSETQ. This CDR3 is built from 14 residues. This CDR3 reads CASSYWDSDYGYTF. DNA for the CDR3: TGCGCCAGCAGCTATTGGGACAGTGACTATGGCTACACCTTC.

This rearrangement joins TRBV19 to TRBJ1-2; 8 bases fit TRBD1. The V gene's germline CDR1 is LNHDA and CDR2 SQIVND (reference sequence). With 1 base clipped from V and 7 bases from J, the junction kept 8 bases outside the gene matches. The CDR3 has 15 amino acids. For the CDR3, the DNA is TGTGCCAGTAGTATAGGCCCGCGGACAGGGACTGGCTACACCTTC. Amino acids: CASSIGPRTGTGYTF.

The rearrangement joins TRBV18 to TRBJ2-1, with TRBD2 identical over 7 bases. The CDR3 has 16 residues. The V segment lost 3 bases and the J segment 3 bases; nucleotides outside the gene matches: 8. Germline V gene lookup returns CDR1 KGHSH and CDR2 LQKENI. CDR3 nucleotides: TGTGCCAGCTCACCCCTGAGTAGCGGGTTCTACAATGAGCAGTTCTTC. Translating gives CASSPLSSGFYNEQFF.

For the CDR3, the DNA is TGTGCCAGCAGCCCACAGGGGGCTCACTCACCCCTCCACTTT. Protein sequence: CASSPQGAHSPLHF. The rearrangement joins TRBV3-1 (or the pseudogene TRBV3-2) to TRBJ1-6; 9 bases are shared with TRBD1. CDR1 LGHDT and CDR2 YNNKEL come from the germline V gene (reference sequence). The CDR3 runs to 14 residues. The V gene end was trimmed by 4 bases and the J gene end by 10 bases; junction bases not matched to a gene: 5.

The J gene is TRBJ1-2, the V gene TRBV6-1, with a possible D match to TRBD1 (5 bases). Trimming cost V 0 bases and J 7 bases, with 18 bases left between them. Germline assignment: CDR1 MNHNS and CDR2 SASEGT. The CDR3 consists of 16 residues. CDR3 region: CASSEAGVNLRGGYTF. The CDR3 DNA follows: TGTGCCAGCAGTGAAGCAGGGGTCAACTTAAGAGGTGGCTACACCTTC.

This clone was counted between two and nine times. CDR3 nucleotides: TGTGCCACCAGCAGGCCGGGACAGGGAACGGCAGATACGCAGTATTTT. Translated: CATSRPGQGTADTQYF. The rearrangement uses TRBV15 and TRBJ2-3; TRBD1 aligns across 9 bases. The CDR3 length is 16 residues. Losses at the gene ends were 3 bases for V and 4 bases for J; bases not matched to a gene: 8. Germline V gene sequence: CDR1 LNHNV, CDR2 YYDKDF (reference sequence).

V is TRBV7-2 and J is TRBJ1-2, with 9 nucleotides matching TRBD1. Trimming cost V 8 bases and J 5 bases; bases outside gene matches: 9. The germline V gene encodes CDR1 SGHTA and CDR2 FQGNSA. This CDR3 has 14 amino acids. The CDR3 sequence: CASRSSGQGYGYTF. CDR3 DNA sequence: TGTGCCAGCCGCAGTTCGGGACAGGGATATGGCTACACCTTC.

This clone is a singleton in its sample. The J gene is TRBJ1-2, the V gene TRBV6-2 or TRBV6-3; D gene uncertain. V gave up 8 bases and J gave up 4 bases, with 8 bases separating them. This CDR3 is built from 11 residues. CDR1 is MNHEY, CDR2 SVGEGT, per germline. CDR3 sequence (DNA): TGTGCCAGCGGTTCTATCTATGGCTACACCTTC. Its protein is CASGSIYGYTF.

The chain carries TRBV12-3 or TRBV12-4 and TRBJ2-3, with no clear D. V lost 4 bases and J 8 bases, leaving 7 bases between the germline ends. This CDR3 comprises 11 residues. For the CDR3, the DNA is TGTGCCAGCAGTTATCAGGTTACGCAGTATTTT. Translated, it gives CASSYQVTQYF.

This clone showed up just once. The rearrangement uses TRBV6-6 and TRBJ1-3, with 9 bases lining up with TRBD1. Looked up from germline, CDR1 is MNHNY and CDR2 is SVGAGI (reference sequence). The CDR3 extends over 13 amino acids. V was clipped by 11 bases and J by 2 bases; unmatched bases: 4. CDR3 loop: CAGGTGTGNTIYF. DNA of the CDR3: TGTGCCGGAGGGACAGGGACTGGAAACACCATATATTTT.

This clone was counted once. For the CDR3, the DNA is TGTGCCTGGAGTCCTACTAATATGGGCTACACCTTC. It is translated as CAWSPTNMGYTF. The rearrangement joins TRBV30 to TRBJ1-2; D is undetermined. V was cut by 2 bases and J by 8 bases, with 12 bases left in between. There are 12 residues in the CDR3. Looked up from germline, CDR1 is GTSNPN and CDR2 is SVGIG (reference sequence).

This clone was recorded once. V gene TRBV30 combines with J gene TRBJ2-2; 7 nucleotides line up with TRBD1. The CDR3 is 14 amino acids. V was pared by 3 bases and J by 6 bases, with 7 bases of the junction left unmatched. Germline V gene lookup returns CDR1 GTSNPN and CDR2 SVGIG (reference sequence). The CDR3: CAWRRTGDPGELFF. The CDR3 nucleotides read TGTGCCTGGAGAAGAACAGGGGATCCCGGGGAGCTGTTTTTT.

This chain joins TRBV18 and TRBJ2-1, with 11 positions matching TRBD2. J gave up 6 bases and V 3 bases, and 1 base lay outside the gene matches. The germline CDR1 and CDR2 sequences are KGHSH and LQKENI. The length of the CDR3 is 14 residues. The CDR3 DNA reads TGTGCCAGCTCACCGCTAGCGGGGGGCAATGAGCAGTTCTTC. Translated: CASSPLAGGNEQFF.

The chain links TRBV5-4 to TRBJ2-3; D is uncertain. This CDR3 spans 13 amino acids. Germline loops: CDR1 SGHNT, CDR2 YYREEE (reference sequence). Between the trimmed V and J ends, which lost 4 bases and 5 bases, there was a span of 11 bases. The CDR3: CASSHRLRDTQYF. In DNA form, the CDR3 reads TGTGCCAGCAGCCACCGCCTAAGAGATACGCAGTATTTT.

This chain uses TRBV6-2 or TRBV6-3 with TRBJ1-5, with D uncertain. Germline V gene lookup returns CDR1 MNHEY and CDR2 SVGEGT. This CDR3 is 13 amino acids long. V lost 0 bases and J lost 7, with 7 bases in between. CDR3 coding DNA: TGTGCCAGCAGTTACTCCGGGGTACAGCCCCAGCATTTT. Translation: CASSYSGVQPQHF.

This chain uses TRBV30 with TRBJ2-3; 9 nucleotides agree with TRBD2. Germline V CDR1 and CDR2: GTSNPN, SVGIG (reference sequence). V shed 8 bases and J 8 bases; nucleotides not matched to a gene: 11. The CDR3 runs to 13 residues. This chain's CDR3 is CAATLAGVVTQYF. The CDR3 DNA sequence: TGTGCCGCCACACTAGCGGGTGTCGTTACGCAGTATTTT.

This chain links TRBV19 with TRBJ1-2, with 9 positions matching TRBD1. CDR1 and CDR2 (germline): LNHDA, SQIVND (reference sequence). The trim removed 4 bases at V and 1 base at J, leaving 7 bases unmatched. CDR3 length equals 16 residues. The CDR3 sequence is CASSTPDRGLNYGYTF. The DNA for the CDR3 is TGTGCCAGTAGTACCCCGGACAGGGGCCTTAACTATGGCTACACCTTC. Based on the CDR3 plus reference TRBV19 and TRBJ1-2, the full variable domain is DGGITQSPKYLFRKEGQNVTLSCEQNLNHDAMYWYRQDPGQGLRLIYYSQIVNDFQKGDIAEGYSVSREKKESFPLTVTSAQKNPTAFYLCASSTPDRGLNYGYTFGSGTRLTVV.

The chain carries TRBV29-1 and TRBJ2-1, with TRBD1 identical over 8 bases. Per the germline V gene, CDR1 is SQVTM and CDR2 is ANQGSEA. J was trimmed by 2 bases and V by 4 bases; bases with no gene match: 1. CDR3 size: 13 residues. This CDR3 is CSVGQGTYNEQFF. The CDR3 coding sequence is TGCAGCGTTGGACAGGGGACCTACAATGAGCAGTTCTTC.

The chain is built from TRBV10-2 and TRBJ2-7, with TRBD1 identical over 7 bases. The germline gives CDR1 WSHSY, CDR2 SAAADI. The V segment lost 0 bases and the J segment 1 base; nucleotides outside the gene matches: 0. CDR3 length: 14 amino acids. CDR3 DNA: TGCGCCAGCAGTGAGTCGGACAGGTCCTACGAGCAGTACGTC. It is translated as CASSESDRSYEQYV.

This clone was counted a single time. This chain connects TRBV7-2 to TRBJ2-4; D unresolved. The CDR3 contains 16 residues. Germline-derived CDR1 and CDR2 are SGHTA and FQGNSA. V was trimmed by 5 bases and J by 0 bases, leaving 14 bases between them. This CDR3 is CASSLPELLAKNIQYF. The CDR3 nucleotides are TGTGCCAGCAGCCTACCGGAGCTACTAGCCAAAAACATTCAGTACTTC.

The chain recombines TRBV2 with TRBJ2-7, with D unclear. This CDR3 spans 12 amino acids. V was trimmed by 3 bases and J by 6 bases, leaving 9 bases between them. The germline gives CDR1 SNHLY, CDR2 FYNNEI. CDR3 bases: TGTGCCAGCAGTGAGCTGAGTAGCGAGCAGTACTTC. Its translation: CASSELSSEQYF.